This is a list of T cell receptor beta chains from one sample in a study of blood T cell repertoires in COVID-19. Method: immunoSEQ multiplex PCR; TCRdb's copy keeps in-frame clones and lacks some. The repertoire holds 150,000 or so clones, over 70% seen once, with approximately 5.1% in the top ten. Sequenced: PBMCs or T cells enriched from blood (not recorded which). The receptor source for this set is a middle-aged woman with acute COVID-19. Each CDR3 is given with its conserved first and last residue. The D gene is left open where the match is weak. Clone size, where shown, is once, few, many, or a class for clones that have expanded.

D gene,V gene,clone size,J gene,CDR3 protein,CDR3 DNA
NA,TRBV2,NA,TRBJ2-5,CASSQTGKIQETQYF,TGTGCCAGCAGCCAAACAGGGAAGATCCAAGAGACCCAGTACTTC
NA,TRBV6-1,NA,TRBJ1-2,CASSEGQVGYGYTF,TGTGCCAGCAGTGAAGGACAGGTTGGTTATGGCTACACCTTC
NA,TRBV11-2,NA,TRBJ2-7,CASTGVGGRAYEQYF,TGTGCCAGCACGGGGGTAGGAGGACGTGCCTACGAGCAGTACTTC
TRBD1,TRBV29-1,NA,TRBJ2-2,CSVGRDRAGELFF,TGCAGCGTTGGCCGGGACAGGGCCGGGGAGCTGTTTTTT
TRBD1,TRBV30,NA,TRBJ2-7,CAWTQGAYEQYF,TGTGCCTGGACCCAGGGGGCCTACGAGCAGTACTTC
TRBD1,TRBV2,NA,TRBJ1-3,CASSFATGDNTIYF,TGTGCCAGCAGTTTCGCGACAGGGGATAACACCATATATTTT
TRBD1,TRBV7-3,NA,TRBJ1-1,CASRLTGGREAFF,TGTGCCAGCAGGCTGACAGGGGGCCGTGAAGCTTTCTTT
TRBD2,TRBV6-6,NA,TRBJ2-2,CASSGAGVTGELFF,TGTGCCAGCAGCGGGGCGGGAGTCACCGGGGAGCTGTTTTTT
TRBD1,TRBV5-4,NA,TRBJ2-2,CASSQWTGGNTGELFF,TGTGCCAGCAGCCAGTGGACAGGGGGGAACACCGGGGAGCTGTTTTTT
TRBD1,TRBV6-1,NA,TRBJ2-6,CASSEGTDGANVLTF,TGTGCCAGCAGTGAGGGGACAGATGGGGCCAACGTCCTGACTTTC
TRBD2,TRBV18,NA,TRBJ2-7,CASSPAPSGRYEQYF,TGTGCCAGCTCACCAGCCCCTAGCGGGAGGTACGAGCAGTACTTC
TRBD1,TRBV4-1,NA,TRBJ1-3,CASSQDPTGGGNTIYF,TGCGCCAGCAGCCAAGACCCGACAGGGGGGGGAAACACCATATATTTT
TRBD2,TRBV7-9,NA,TRBJ2-1,CASSRIVAGAMDEQFF,TGTGCCAGCAGCCGAATTGTAGCGGGAGCCATGGATGAGCAGTTCTTC
NA,TRBV5-4,NA,TRBJ2-3,CASSLDRASNTDTQYF,TGTGCCAGCAGCTTGGACAGGGCCAGTAACACAGATACGCAGTATTTT
NA,TRBV6-5,NA,TRBJ1-2,CASSMTPERGYTF,TGTGCCAGCAGTATGACCCCGGAGAGGGGCTACACCTTC
NA,TRBV5-1,NA,TRBJ2-1,CASSSQVNEQFF,TGCGCCAGCAGCTCCCAGGTCAATGAGCAGTTCTTC
NA,TRBV4-1,NA,TRBJ2-1,CASSQAVEAKQFF,TGCGCCAGCAGCCAAGCCGTCGAGGCGAAGCAGTTCTTC
TRBD2,TRBV11-2,NA,TRBJ2-4,CASSLDQLAGTIQYF,TGTGCCAGCAGCTTAGATCAACTAGCGGGAACCATTCAGTACTTC
NA,TRBV19,NA,TRBJ1-1,CASSIGGRMNTEAFF,TGTGCCAGTAGTATAGGGGGCAGAATGAACACTGAAGCTTTCTTT
TRBD2,TRBV4-2,once,TRBJ2-1,CASSQEGTSGNEQFF,TGTGCCAGCAGCCAAGAAGGGACTAGCGGCAATGAGCAGTTCTTC
TRBD2,TRBV24-1,NA,TRBJ2-1,CATSDSGRPTYNEQFF,TGTGCCACCAGTGATAGCGGGAGGCCAACCTACAATGAGCAGTTCTTC
NA,TRBV7-3,few,TRBJ2-7,CASSLFPGNYEQYF,TGTGCCAGCAGCTTATTCCCCGGGAACTACGAGCAGTACTTC
NA,TRBV7-2,NA,TRBJ2-7,CASSLGRTSEQYF,TGTGCCAGCAGCCTAGGGAGAACCAGTGAGCAGTACTTC
NA,TRBV5-1,NA,TRBJ2-1,CASSLVPVDSSYNEQFF,TGCGCCAGCAGCTTGGTTCCGGTAGATTCCTCCTACAATGAGCAGTTCTTC
NA,TRBV30,once,TRBJ1-5,CAWGDPKGNQPQHF,TGTGCCTGGGGTGACCCTAAAGGCAATCAGCCCCAGCATTTT
TRBD2,TRBV6-6,NA,TRBJ2-1,CASTLSGRRYNEQFF,TGTGCCAGCACTCTTAGCGGGAGAAGGTACAATGAGCAGTTCTTC
NA,TRBV10-3,NA,TRBJ1-1,CAISESHPSRGNTEAFF,TGTGCCATCAGTGAGTCCCATCCGTCTCGGGGGAACACTGAAGCTTTCTTT
NA,TRBV5-1,NA,TRBJ2-7,CASSLGRGRASNEQYF,TGCGCCAGCAGCTTGGGAAGAGGGCGAGCGTCGAACGAGCAGTACTTC
NA,TRBV7-2,few,TRBJ1-6,CASSLVGRGISPLHF,TGTGCCAGCAGCTTAGTGGGAAGGGGGATTTCACCCCTCCACTTT
TRBD2,TRBV19,NA,TRBJ2-7,CASSMEAGGFGEQYF,TGTGCCAGTAGCATGGAAGCGGGAGGTTTTGGCGAGCAGTACTTC
NA,TRBV30,once,TRBJ1-6,CASRGVPNNSPLHF,TGTGCCAGTAGAGGAGTCCCTAATAATTCACCCCTCCACTTT
TRBD2,TRBV5-1,NA,TRBJ2-5,CASSPGTSGRAWQETQYF,TGCGCCAGCAGCCCGGGGACTAGCGGGAGGGCCTGGCAAGAGACCCAGTACTTC
TRBD2,TRBV28,few,TRBJ2-3,CASSPMASGSDTQYF,TGTGCCAGCAGCCCCATGGCTAGCGGATCAGATACGCAGTATTTT
NA,TRBV3-1/TRBV3-2,NA,TRBJ1-4,CASSQDGRTQFF,TGTGCCAGCAGCCAAGACGGTCGTACTCAGTTTTTT
NA,TRBV19,NA,TRBJ1-3,CASSTQGHTGNTIYF,TGTGCCAGTAGCACTCAGGGGCACACTGGAAACACCATATATTTT
TRBD1,TRBV11-2,NA,TRBJ2-2,CASSSPAITGGTGELFF,TGTGCCAGCAGCTCACCGGCTATCACAGGGGGGACCGGGGAGCTGTTTTTT
TRBD2,TRBV6-5,NA,TRBJ2-7,CASSGLAGAHEQYF,TGTGCCTCCTCTGGGCTAGCGGGAGCCCACGAGCAGTACTTC
NA,TRBV19,NA,TRBJ1-4,CASSILQVTLATNEKLFF,TGTGCCAGTAGTATTCTCCAGGTTACCCTTGCAACTAATGAAAAACTGTTTTTT
NA,TRBV12-5,NA,TRBJ1-1,CASGLVNRPGEAFF,TGTGCTAGTGGTTTGGTGAACAGGCCAGGTGAAGCTTTCTTT
TRBD1,TRBV6-5,NA,TRBJ2-7,CASSFRQGASYEQYF,TGTGCCAGCAGTTTCAGACAGGGGGCCTCCTACGAGCAGTACTTC
NA,TRBV10-2,NA,TRBJ2-3,CASRGASDTDTQYF,TGCGCCAGCAGAGGGGCTAGCGACACAGATACGCAGTATTTT
TRBD2,TRBV29-1,NA,TRBJ2-2,CSVEDLTSGNTGELFF,TGCAGCGTTGAAGATCTGACTAGCGGGAACACCGGGGAGCTGTTTTTT
NA,TRBV6-6,NA,TRBJ1-5,CASSYSPSQPQHF,TGTGCCAGCAGTTACTCGCCGAGTCAGCCCCAGCATTTT
NA,TRBV2,NA,TRBJ1-1,CASSPLRPASGTEAFF,TGTGCCAGCAGCCCGTTAAGACCCGCCTCGGGCACTGAAGCTTTCTTT
TRBD2,TRBV7-2,NA,TRBJ2-1,CASSLGLAGVVEQFF,TGTGCCAGCAGCCTAGGACTAGCGGGAGTTGTTGAGCAGTTCTTC
TRBD2,TRBV25-1,NA,TRBJ2-5,CASSEGGLAGGETQYF,TGTGCCAGCAGTGAAGGAGGACTAGCGGGAGGAGAGACCCAGTACTTC
TRBD1,TRBV28,NA,TRBJ1-4,CASSFGGTGSSWNEKLFF,TGTGCCAGCAGTTTTGGGGGGACAGGGTCTTCTTGGAATGAAAAACTGTTTTTT
NA,TRBV7-9,NA,TRBJ1-4,CASSLAAGFEKLFF,TGTGCCAGCAGCTTAGCGGCAGGATTTGAAAAACTGTTTTTT
NA,TRBV3-1/TRBV3-2,NA,TRBJ2-7,CASSQGRSFRSYEQYF,TGTGCCAGCAGCCAAGGACGGAGTTTCCGCTCCTACGAGCAGTACTTC